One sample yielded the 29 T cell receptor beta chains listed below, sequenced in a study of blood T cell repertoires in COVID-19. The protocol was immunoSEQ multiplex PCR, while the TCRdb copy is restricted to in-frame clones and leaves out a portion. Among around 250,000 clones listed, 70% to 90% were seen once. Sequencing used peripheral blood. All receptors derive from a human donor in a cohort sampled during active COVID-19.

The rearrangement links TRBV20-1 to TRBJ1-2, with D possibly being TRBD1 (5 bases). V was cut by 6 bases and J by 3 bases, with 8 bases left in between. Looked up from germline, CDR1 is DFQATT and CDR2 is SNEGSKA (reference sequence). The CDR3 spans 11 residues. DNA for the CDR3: TGCAGTGCCAGGGATCACTATGGCTACACCTTC. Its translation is CSARDHYGYTF.

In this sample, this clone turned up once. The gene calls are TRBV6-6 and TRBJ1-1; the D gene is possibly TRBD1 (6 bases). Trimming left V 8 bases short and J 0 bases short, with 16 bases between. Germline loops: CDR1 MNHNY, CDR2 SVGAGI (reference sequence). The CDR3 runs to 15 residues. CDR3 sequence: CASLGGGGVNTEAFF. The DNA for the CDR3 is TGTGCCAGCCTCGGGGGGGGCGGGGTGAACACTGAAGCTTTCTTT.

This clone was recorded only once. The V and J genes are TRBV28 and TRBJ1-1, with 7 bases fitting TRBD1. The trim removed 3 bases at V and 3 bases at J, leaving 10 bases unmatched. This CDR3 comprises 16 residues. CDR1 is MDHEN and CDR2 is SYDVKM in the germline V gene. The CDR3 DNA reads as TGTGCCAGCAGTTTTGTGCGACAGGGCGGCTACACTGAAGCTTTCTTT. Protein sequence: CASSFVRQGGYTEAFF.

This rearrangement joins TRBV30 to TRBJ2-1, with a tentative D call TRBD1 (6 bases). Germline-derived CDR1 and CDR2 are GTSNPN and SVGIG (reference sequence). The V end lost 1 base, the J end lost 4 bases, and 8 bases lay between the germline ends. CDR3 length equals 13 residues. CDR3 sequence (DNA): TGTGCCTGGAGTGCCGGACAGTACAATGAGCAGTTCTTC. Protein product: CAWSAGQYNEQFF.

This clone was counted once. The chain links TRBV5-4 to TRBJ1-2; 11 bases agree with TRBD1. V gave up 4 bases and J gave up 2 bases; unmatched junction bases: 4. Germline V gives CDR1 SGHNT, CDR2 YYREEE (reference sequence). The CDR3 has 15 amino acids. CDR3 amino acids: CASSIGQGANYGYTF. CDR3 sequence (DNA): TGTGCCAGCAGCATCGGACAGGGGGCCAACTATGGCTACACCTTC.

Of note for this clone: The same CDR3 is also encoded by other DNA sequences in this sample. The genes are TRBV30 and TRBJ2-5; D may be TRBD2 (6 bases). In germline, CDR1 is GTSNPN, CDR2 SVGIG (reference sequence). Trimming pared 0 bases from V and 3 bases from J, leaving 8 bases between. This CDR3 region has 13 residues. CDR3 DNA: TGTGCCTGGAGTGTAGGAGGGGAAGAGACCCAGTACTTC. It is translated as CAWSVGGEETQYF.

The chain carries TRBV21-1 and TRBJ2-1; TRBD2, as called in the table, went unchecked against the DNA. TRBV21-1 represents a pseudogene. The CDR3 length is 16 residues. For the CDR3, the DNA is TGTGCCAGCAGCAAATCCGCGGGACCCTCCTACAATGAGCAGTTCTTC. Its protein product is CASSKSAGPSYNEQFF.

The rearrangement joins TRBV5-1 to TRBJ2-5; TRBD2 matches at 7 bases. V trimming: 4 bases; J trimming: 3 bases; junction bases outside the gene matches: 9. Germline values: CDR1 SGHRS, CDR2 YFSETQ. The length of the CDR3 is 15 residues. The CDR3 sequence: CASSPSSRGEETQYF. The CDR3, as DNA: TGCGCCAGCAGCCCTAGTTCTCGGGGGGAAGAGACCCAGTACTTC.

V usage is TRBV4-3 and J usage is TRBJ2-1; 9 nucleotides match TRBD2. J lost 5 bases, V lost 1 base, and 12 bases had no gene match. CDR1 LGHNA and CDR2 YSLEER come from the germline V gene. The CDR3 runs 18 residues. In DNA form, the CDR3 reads TGCGCCAGCAGCCAAGTGTGGTGCGCGGGGGGGGGTCACAATGAGCAGTTCTTC. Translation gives CASSQVWCAGGGHNEQFF.

This CDR3 reads CASSEERAGANVLTF. For the CDR3, the DNA is TGTGCCAGCAGTGAAGAACGCGCTGGGGCCAACGTCCTGACTTTC. The chain links TRBV6-1 to TRBJ2-6; no reliable D call. The V end lost 1 base, the J end lost 2 bases, and 6 bases lay between the germline ends. Germline V gives CDR1 MNHNS, CDR2 SASEGT. This CDR3 has 15 residues.

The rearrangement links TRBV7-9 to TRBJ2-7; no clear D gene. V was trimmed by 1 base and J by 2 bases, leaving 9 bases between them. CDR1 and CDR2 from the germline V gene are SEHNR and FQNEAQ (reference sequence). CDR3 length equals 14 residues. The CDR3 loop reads CASSLEQRTYEQYF. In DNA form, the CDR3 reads TGTGCCAGCAGCTTAGAGCAGAGGACCTACGAGCAGTACTTC.

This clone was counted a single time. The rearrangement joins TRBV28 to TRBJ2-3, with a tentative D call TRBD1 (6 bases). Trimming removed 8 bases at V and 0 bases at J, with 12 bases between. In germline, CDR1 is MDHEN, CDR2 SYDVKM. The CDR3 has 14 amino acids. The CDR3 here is CASHRAPSTDTQYF. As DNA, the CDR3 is TGTGCCAGCCACAGGGCGCCTAGCACAGATACGCAGTATTTT.

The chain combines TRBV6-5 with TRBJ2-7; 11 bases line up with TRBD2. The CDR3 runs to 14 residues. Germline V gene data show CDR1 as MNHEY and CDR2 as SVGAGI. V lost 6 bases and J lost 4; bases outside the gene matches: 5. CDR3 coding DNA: TGTGCCAGCAGGACTAGCGGGAAGTCTTACGAGCAGTACTTC. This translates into CASRTSGKSYEQYF.

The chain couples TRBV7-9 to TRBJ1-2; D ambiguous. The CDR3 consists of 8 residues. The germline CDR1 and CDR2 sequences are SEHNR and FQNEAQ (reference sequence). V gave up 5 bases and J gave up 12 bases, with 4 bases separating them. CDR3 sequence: CASSEDTF. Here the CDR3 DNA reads TGTGCCAGCAGCGAGGACACCTTC.

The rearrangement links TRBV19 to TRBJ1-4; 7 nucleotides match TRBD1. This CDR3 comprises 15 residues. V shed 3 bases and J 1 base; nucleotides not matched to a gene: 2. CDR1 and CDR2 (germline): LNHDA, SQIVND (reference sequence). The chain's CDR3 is CASSINRGTNEKLFF. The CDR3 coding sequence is TGTGCCAGTAGTATCAACAGGGGAACTAATGAAAAACTGTTTTTT.

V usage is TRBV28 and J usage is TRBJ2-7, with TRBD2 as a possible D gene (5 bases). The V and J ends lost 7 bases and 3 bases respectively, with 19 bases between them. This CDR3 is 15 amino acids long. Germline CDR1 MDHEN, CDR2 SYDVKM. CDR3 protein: CASMRDQEVFYEQYF. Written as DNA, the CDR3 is TGTGCCAGCATGAGGGATCAGGAAGTCTTCTACGAGCAGTACTTC.

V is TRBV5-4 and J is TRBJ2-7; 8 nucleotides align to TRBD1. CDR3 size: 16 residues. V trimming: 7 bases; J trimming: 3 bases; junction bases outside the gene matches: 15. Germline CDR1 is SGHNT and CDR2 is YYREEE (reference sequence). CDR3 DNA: TGTGCCAGCGGTACAACCGGACAGGGTTTCAACTACGAGCAGTACTTC. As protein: CASGTTGQGFNYEQYF.

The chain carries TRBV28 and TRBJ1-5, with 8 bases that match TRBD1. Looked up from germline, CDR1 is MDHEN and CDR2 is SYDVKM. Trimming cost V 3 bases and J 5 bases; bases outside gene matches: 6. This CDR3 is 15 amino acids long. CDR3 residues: CASSFGHRGDQPQHF. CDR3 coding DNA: TGTGCCAGCAGTTTTGGACACAGGGGGGATCAGCCCCAGCATTTT.

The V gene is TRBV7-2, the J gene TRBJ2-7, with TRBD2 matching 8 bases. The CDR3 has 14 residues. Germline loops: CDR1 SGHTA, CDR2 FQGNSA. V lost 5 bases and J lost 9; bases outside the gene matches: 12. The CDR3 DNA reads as TGTGCCAGCAGCCCAGAAGGCGGGGGGTTTGGGCAGTACTTC. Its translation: CASSPEGGGFGQYF.

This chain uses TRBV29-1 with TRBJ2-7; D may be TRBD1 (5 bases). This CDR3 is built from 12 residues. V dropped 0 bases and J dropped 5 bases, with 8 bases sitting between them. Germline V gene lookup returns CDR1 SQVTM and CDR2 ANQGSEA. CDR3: CSVEDRVNEQYF. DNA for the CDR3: TGCAGCGTTGAAGACAGGGTCAACGAGCAGTACTTC.

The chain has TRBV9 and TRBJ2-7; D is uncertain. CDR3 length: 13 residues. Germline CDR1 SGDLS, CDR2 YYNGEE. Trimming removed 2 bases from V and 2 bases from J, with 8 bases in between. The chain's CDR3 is CASSVGFTYEQYF. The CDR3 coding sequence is TGTGCCAGCAGCGTCGGGTTTACCTACGAGCAGTACTTC.

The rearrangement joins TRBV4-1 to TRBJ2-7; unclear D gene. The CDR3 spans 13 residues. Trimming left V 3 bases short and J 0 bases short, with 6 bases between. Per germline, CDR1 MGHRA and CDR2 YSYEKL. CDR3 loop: CASSQRSSYEQYF. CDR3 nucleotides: TGCGCCAGCAGCCAGCGGAGCTCCTACGAGCAGTACTTC.

CDR3 region: CASSSTGTENSPLHF. The CDR3 DNA reads as TGTGCCAGCAGTTCTACCGGGACAGAGAATTCACCCCTCCACTTT. The chain is built from TRBV7-3 and TRBJ1-6; 7 positions agree with TRBD1. The length of the CDR3 is 15 residues. Germline V gene data show CDR1 as SGHTA and CDR2 as FQGTGA. Unmatched junction bases numbered 9, after V lost 6 bases and J lost 7 bases.

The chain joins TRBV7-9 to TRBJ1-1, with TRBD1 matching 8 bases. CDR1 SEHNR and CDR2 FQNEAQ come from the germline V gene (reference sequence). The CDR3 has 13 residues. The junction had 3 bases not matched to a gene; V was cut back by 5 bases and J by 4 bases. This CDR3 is CASSRGQVTEAFF. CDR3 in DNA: TGTGCCAGCAGCCGGGGACAGGTCACTGAAGCTTTCTTT.

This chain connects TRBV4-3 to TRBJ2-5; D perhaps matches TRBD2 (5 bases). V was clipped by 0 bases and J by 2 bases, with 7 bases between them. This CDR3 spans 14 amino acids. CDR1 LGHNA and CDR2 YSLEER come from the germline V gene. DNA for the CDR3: TGCGCCAGCAGCCAAGACAGGACTCAAGAGACCCAGTACTTC. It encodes CASSQDRTQETQYF.

The CDR3, as DNA: TGTGCCAGCAGGGTACCGGGACTAGCGGGACAGATTACCTACGAGCAGTACTTC. Its translation is CASRVPGLAGQITYEQYF. J is TRBJ2-7 and V is TRBV28; 13 bases align to TRBD2. Germline CDR1 reads MDHEN; CDR2 reads SYDVKM. The ends lost 6 bases at V and 2 bases at J; junction bases unmatched: 13. The CDR3 is made up of 18 amino acids.

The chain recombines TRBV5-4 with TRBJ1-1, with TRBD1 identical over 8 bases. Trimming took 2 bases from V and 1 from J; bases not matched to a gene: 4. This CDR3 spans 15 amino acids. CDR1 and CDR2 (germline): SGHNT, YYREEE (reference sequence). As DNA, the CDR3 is TGTGCCAGCAGCTTCCAGGGGGCATGGAACACTGAAGCTTTCTTT. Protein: CASSFQGAWNTEAFF.

The CDR3 DNA reads TGTGCCAGCACCCCAGCGGGAGACTATAGCGAGCAGTACTTC. It translates to CASTPAGDYSEQYF. The chain has TRBV6-6 and TRBJ2-7; 8 bases align to TRBD2. The CDR3 runs to 14 residues. In germline, CDR1 is MNHNY, CDR2 SVGAGI (reference sequence). Losses at the gene ends were 7 bases for V and 6 bases for J; bases not matched to a gene: 11.

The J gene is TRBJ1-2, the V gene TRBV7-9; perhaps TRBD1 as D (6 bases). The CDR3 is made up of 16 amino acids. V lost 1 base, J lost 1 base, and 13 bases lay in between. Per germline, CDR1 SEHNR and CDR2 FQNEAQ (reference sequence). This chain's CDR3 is CASSLGLGHFNYGYTF. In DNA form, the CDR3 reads TGTGCCAGCAGCTTAGGTCTGGGACACTTTAACTATGGCTACACCTTC.